These T cell receptor beta chains were read from a single sample in a study of metastatic and nonmetastatic thyroid tumors. TCRdb re-analyzed the PCR reads using MiXCR. The sample carries tens of thousands of clones, around 28% recorded once. Material: blood. The receptors shown here come from a female donor with papillary thyroid cancer or a benign thyroid nodule (not recorded which). Some clones in this sample may be carry-over from other donors' samples. Both conserved end residues are part of each CDR3. A D gene is named only where the DNA matches it firmly. Clone size is given for some rows only: seen once, a few or many times, or a class if the clone is expanded.

j_call	clone_size	d_call	v_call	cdr3_nt	cdr3_aa
TRBJ1-2	many	NA	TRBV5-4	TGTGCCAGCAGCTTTACGGGGGGAGGCTACACCTTC	CASSFTGGGYTF
TRBJ1-6	NA	NA	TRBV20-1	TGCAGTGCTAGAGATCCAGGGGCCAATTCACCCCTCCACTTT	CSARDPGANSPLHF
TRBJ2-2	NA	NA	TRBV7-8	TGTGCCAGCAGCTTTGAACTCCTCAGCACCGGGGAGCTTTTTTTT	CASSFELLSTGELFF
TRBJ1-2	medium-sized	TRBD1	TRBV9	TGTGCCAGCAGCGCTGGGGACAGGATTCCCTATGGCTACACCTTC	CASSAGDRIPYGYTF
TRBJ2-7	NA	NA	TRBV7-2	TGTGCCAGCAGCTTAGAGCTGAATTACGAGCAGTACTTC	CASSLELNYEQYF
TRBJ2-7	few	NA	TRBV6-2/TRBV6-3	TGTGCCAGCAGTTACCCGGAGGACGAGCAGTACTTC	CASSYPEDEQYF
TRBJ2-7	NA	NA	TRBV5-1	TGCGCCAGCAGCTCAAGGACCTCTGGGGAGCAGTACTTC	CASSSRTSGEQYF
TRBJ2-7	NA	TRBD1	TRBV6-4	TGTGCCAGCAGTGAAGGGGCAGGGGGCTACGAGCAGTACTTC	CASSEGAGGYEQYF
TRBJ1-5	many	NA	TRBV2	TGTGCCAGCAGTGAGCGACAGATCAATCAGCCCCAGCATTTT	CASSERQINQPQHF
TRBJ2-6	NA	NA	TRBV6-2/TRBV6-3	TGTGCCAGCAGTTACTCCCCCGAGGGGGCCAACGTCCTGACTTTC	CASSYSPEGANVLTF
TRBJ2-7	few	TRBD1	TRBV6-9	TGTGCCAGCAGTTCCTCCCTTCTAACGGACAGGGGCGGCTACGAGCAGTACTTC	CASSSSLLTDRGGYEQYF
TRBJ2-5	many	NA	TRBV5-1	TGCGCCAGCAGCCAAGGCACCGGGTCCCAGGGAGGGACCCAGTACTTC	CASSQGTGSQGGTQYF
TRBJ2-7	NA	NA	TRBV6-1	TGTGCCAGCAGTGTGGCAGGGACTTACGAGCAGTACTTC	CASSVAGTYEQYF
TRBJ2-3	NA	NA	TRBV7-3	TGTGCCAGCAGCTTAAGAGCACGACTAAATCGGTCCCCGCTGGATACGCAGTATTTT	CASSLRARLNRSPLDTQYF
TRBJ2-1	NA	TRBD2	TRBV6-1	TGTGCCAGCACTCCGGACTTGGCGGGAGGCTATGAGCAGTTCTTC	CASTPDLAGGYEQFF
TRBJ2-3	NA	NA	TRBV11-2	TGTGCCAGCAGCTTATCAGCCAGGGTTAACAATCAGCCCCAGTATTTT	CASSLSARVNNQPQYF
TRBJ2-7	medium-sized	NA	TRBV11-2	TGTGCCAGCAGCTCCTCCAGTAGCGGTCTTGAGCAGTACTTC	CASSSSSSGLEQYF
TRBJ2-5	NA	TRBD2	TRBV9	TGTGCCAGCAGCGTAGGTCCTAGCGGGAGTCTCCAAGAGACCCAGTACTTC	CASSVGPSGSLQETQYF
TRBJ2-3	few	NA	TRBV28	TGTGCCAGCAGTTCAGTCACAGATACGCAGTATTTT	CASSSVTDTQYF
TRBJ1-1	many	NA	TRBV6-1	TGTGCCAGCAGTGTTGCACCGATGAACACTGAAGCTTTCTTT	CASSVAPMNTEAFF
TRBJ2-7	many	TRBD2	TRBV28	TGTGCCAGCAGTTCAATAGCGGGAGGATTCGAGCAGTACTTC	CASSSIAGGFEQYF
TRBJ2-7	once	NA	TRBV20-1	TGCAGTGTCAGATCGGGTAGATGGGGGGTGGATTACGAGCAGTACTTC	CSVRSGRWGVDYEQYF
TRBJ2-7	few	TRBD1	TRBV7-2	TGTGCCAGCAGCTCGTACAGGGGGCAGTCCTACGAGCAGTACTTC	CASSSYRGQSYEQYF
TRBJ2-7	many	NA	TRBV25-1	TGTGCCAGCTCCTTTCATGGGTACGAGCAGTACTTC	CASSFHGYEQYF
TRBJ1-5	medium-sized	NA	TRBV19	TGTGCCAGTAGTACCTACGGACCGCCTAGCAATCAGCCCCAGCATTTT	CASSTYGPPSNQPQHF
TRBJ2-7	many	NA	TRBV9	TGTGCCAGCAGCGTAGAGGGCTCCTACGAGCAGTACTTC	CASSVEGSYEQYF
TRBJ2-5	many	NA	TRBV5-5	TGTGCCAGCAGCTTACGAGAGACCCAGTACTTC	CASSLRETQYF
TRBJ2-7	many	TRBD1	TRBV4-1	TGCGCCAGCAGCAGGGAGGGGACAGGGAGTTCCGAGCAGTACTTC	CASSREGTGSSEQYF
TRBJ2-4	many	TRBD2	TRBV24-1	TGTGCCACCAGTGATCTAGCGGGTAATGAAAACATTCAGTACTTC	CATSDLAGNENIQYF
TRBJ2-7	many	TRBD2	TRBV20-1	TGCAGTGCTAAAACTAGCGGGCGAACCTACGAGCAGTACTTC	CSAKTSGRTYEQYF
TRBJ2-1	medium-sized	NA	TRBV19	TGTGCCAGTAGTATAGCGGAGCAGGAGGGCCTTTCGAATGAGCAGTTCTTC	CASSIAEQEGLSNEQFF
TRBJ1-6	NA	NA	TRBV11-3	TGTGCCAGCAGCCTGAGAAGGGTAGACTCACCCCTCCACTTT	CASSLRRVDSPLHF
TRBJ2-3	many	NA	TRBV5-4	TGTGCCAGCAGCTTTAGTCAGACAGATACGCAGTATTTT	CASSFSQTDTQYF
TRBJ2-1	few	TRBD2	TRBV28	TGTGCCAGCAGCCCCAGCGGGAGTCATTACAATGAGCAGTTCTTC	CASSPSGSHYNEQFF
TRBJ2-5	NA	NA	TRBV14	TGTGCCAGCAGCGAAGGATCCCGGGAGACCCAGTACTTC	CASSEGSRETQYF